This T cell receptor beta chain was captured by sequencing in a study of blood T cell repertoires in COVID-19 (dated by TCRdb to 2020 to 2021). Looking at the study overall: ImmuneRACE Cohort 3 recovered participants were defined by two consecutive negative NP/OP PCR tests, healthcare professional clearance, or symptom resolution. The collaborator samples originated in the United States, Italy and Spain and spanned the acute and convalescent phases of COVID-19. The prospective study material was composed of cDNA or gDNA derived from T cells, B-cell-depleted T cells, or PBMCs. Deeply sampled blood TCRbeta repertoires from subjects exposed to, actively infected with, or recovered from COVID-19 were included in the dataset. A freely available public database, intended as a resource for researchers studying the immune response to SARS-CoV-2, is where the repertoires were released. The samples were drawn from two sources: the first 160 participants of the ongoing ImmuneRACE study, and 1,200 or so subjects contributed by 6 global collaborators. A de-identified subject ID, COVID-19 status, age in years and sex were almost always included in the sample metadata. Where HLA class I and class II types were available, the types were taken from metadata supplied by the sample provider, not from assay-based typing.

For this clone: Its antigen is unknown. No clone much larger than this one lies a single base away; base qualities are absent.

The paper's findings and limits, for the study overall: Clinical and demographic metadata were provided uncurated, with the amount varying by source and participant.

Trimming removed 3 bases from V and 6 bases from J, leaving 12 bases between the germline ends. CDR1 KGHSH and CDR2 LQKENI are derived from the germline V gene. The CDR3 contains 14 residues, cysteine and phenylalanine counted. CDR3 DNA is the only sequence kept; it has 42 bases, read in frame from the first base. The immunoSEQ Assay, a bias-controlled multiplex PCR, was used to amplify TCRbeta CDR3 regions from genomic DNA. In the source study's methods: The number of nucleated cells in each sample was estimated from the amplification of reference gene primers within the assay. To quantify the absolute abundance of each unique TCRbeta CDR3 rearrangement, sequence reads were collapsed and filtered. For each sample, productive Simpson clonality was calculated as the square root of Simpson's diversity index across productive rearrangements. Drawn from immuneACCESS, this table holds only the in-frame rearrangements with V and J called that TCRdb kept. Clones are partly lost; checked studies trace under half to an unresolved V gene and leave the rest unexplained. V and J calls and clone size follow that table, whereas D and trimming were derived from the DNA. This sample holds a few hundred thousand clones; approximately 89% were observed only once. Clones ranked in the top ten supply around 2% of the sample.

In the prospective study, participants were roughly 18 to 100 years old, resided in around 25 geographic areas of the United States, and were enrolled through a virtual design. In the prospective study, participants were assigned to cohorts based on the clinical history participants reported in a screening survey and a study questionnaire. In the prospective study, mobile phlebotomists collected whole blood, serum and a nasopharyngeal or oropharyngeal swab from each participant. Over an approximately 2-month period, participants in the prospective study had the option of providing additional blood draws and questionnaires. Blood samples from the prospective study were shipped frozen or at room temperature prior to DNA extraction.

This sequence originates from a man aged 35 to 55 in a cohort exposed to, infected with or recovered from COVID-19 (not recorded which). Sequencing was performed on PBMCs or T cells enriched from blood (not recorded which). The chain is made from TRBV18 and TRBJ2-1, with the D gene too uncertain to name. The CDR3 protein: CASSPVIQPNEQFF. In nucleotide form, the sequence is TGTGCCAGCTCACCTGTGATACAACCCAATGAGCAGTTCTTC.